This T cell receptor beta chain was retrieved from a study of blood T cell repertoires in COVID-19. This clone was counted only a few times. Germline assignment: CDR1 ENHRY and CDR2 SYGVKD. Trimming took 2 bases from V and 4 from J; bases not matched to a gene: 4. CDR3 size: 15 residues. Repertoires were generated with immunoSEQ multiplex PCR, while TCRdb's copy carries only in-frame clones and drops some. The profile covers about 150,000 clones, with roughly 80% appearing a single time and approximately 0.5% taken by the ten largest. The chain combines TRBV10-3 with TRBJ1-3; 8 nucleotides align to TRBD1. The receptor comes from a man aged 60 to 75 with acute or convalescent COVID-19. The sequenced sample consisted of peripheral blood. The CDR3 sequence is CAISEQGARGNTIYF. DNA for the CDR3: TGTGCCATCAGTGAGCAGGGGGCTAGGGGAAACACCATATATTTT.